This T cell receptor (beta chain) appears in the sequencing data of a study of blood T cell repertoires in COVID-19. The overall study: There were acute and convalescent COVID-19 samples, and they came from the United States, Italy and Spain.

The germline CDR1 and CDR2 sequences are KGHDR and SFDVKD. The CDR3 extends over 15 amino acids. V shed 3 bases and J shed 2 bases, with 9 bases lying between them. Profiled with immunoSEQ multiplex PCR; TCRdb holds only in-frame clones, not every one. The data show about 170,000 clones, roughly 86% seen once. This receptor was identified in a man aged 45 to 65 with active or convalescent COVID-19. Sequenced material: peripheral blood. The V gene is TRBV24-1, the J gene TRBJ2-2; D is perhaps TRBD2 (6 bases). In DNA, the CDR3 is TGTGCCACCAGTGATCGGGGACTTAACACCGGGGAGCTGTTTTTT. This translates into CATSDRGLNTGELFF.